The T cell receptor beta chain described here comes from a study of long-term antiretroviral therapy in people with HIV. Study at large: The earliest samples predate the 2015 immediate-ART recommendation by about a decade.

The libraries were made with immunoSEQ v3.0 at survey level. The protocol was immunoSEQ multiplex PCR, while the TCRdb copy is restricted to in-frame clones and leaves out a portion. The profile shows nearly 50,000 clones, around 84% of them singletons. With 3 bases removed from V and 3 bases from J, the gap between germline ends came to 16 bases. Germline V gene data show CDR1 as MDHEN and CDR2 as SYDVKM. The CDR3 runs to 16 residues. Whole-study results and caveats: Diversity remained lower than transplant donor controls, even though it increased after ART. Whereas controls had wider CDR3 length ranges, HIV repertoires had narrower ones.

Judged by abundance, this clone is medium-sized. The antigen is unknown. The sequencing used unsorted PBMCs, collected 0.8 years after starting antiretroviral therapy. This clonotype originated in a woman aged 18-35 years with HIV. This chain links TRBV28 with TRBJ2-3; D possibly matches TRBD1 or TRBD2 (5 bases each). This chain's CDR3 is CASSLVPVGVTDTQYF. The CDR3 bases are TGTGCCAGCAGTTTGGTACCAGTGGGGGTAACAGATACGCAGTATTTT.